A single sample is the source of the 17 T cell receptor beta chains below, sequenced in a study of T cells in Graves' hyperthyroidism and ophthalmopathy. Amplification of TCR beta CDR3 regions used RNA as the template. First-round RT-PCR with HTBI primers amplified the TCR CDR3 region. Each CDR3 protein is one row after TCRdb ran MiXCR on the multiplex PCR reads. The sample includes 300,000 to 450,000 distinct CDR3 sequences, approximately 14% of them seen just once. Sequencing input: blood. The receptors shown here come from a woman aged 55 to 70 with Graves' hyperthyroidism.

The V gene is TRBV6-6, the J gene TRBJ1-4; tentative D call: TRBD1 (5 bases). This CDR3 is built from 15 residues. CDR1 is MNHNY, CDR2 SVGAGI, per germline (reference sequence). The V end was cut by 0 bases, the J end by 12 bases, with 17 bases between. CDR3 region: CASSYSGTARDQLFF. CDR3 bases: TGTGCCAGCAGTTACTCAGGCACAGCGAGGGACCAACTGTTTTTT.

This clonotype was seen ten or more times. The chain employs TRBV15 and TRBJ1-5; D call uncertain. Per the germline V gene, CDR1 is LNHNV and CDR2 is YYDKDF (reference sequence). Trimming shortened V by 4 bases and J by 0 bases, and 16 bases separated the two germline ends. CDR3 length: 17 residues. CDR3 protein: CATSTSRADYSNQPQHF. The CDR3 DNA sequence: TGTGCCACCAGCACTTCACGGGCAGATTATAGCAATCAGCCCCAGCATTTT. The full variable domain, its missing parts supplied by reference TRBV15 and TRBJ1-5, is DAMVIQNPRYQVTQFGKPVTLSCSQTLNHNVMYWYQQKSSQAPKLLFHYYDKDFNNEADTPDNFQSRRPNTSFCFLDIRSPGLGDTAMYLCATSTSRADYSNQPQHFGDGTRLSIL.

Many counts were recorded for this clonotype. One junction end does not reproduce the germline sequence, and a read error may be involved. This sequence joins TRBV20-1 and TRBJ2-1, with 8 positions matching TRBD2. This CDR3 has 13 amino acids. Germline loops: CDR1 DFQATT, CDR2 SNEGSKA (reference sequence). The CDR3 loop is CSVRAGVYNEQFF. The DNA of the CDR3 is TGCAGTGTTAGAGCGGGAGTTTACAATGAGCAGTTCTTC.

In its sample, this clonotype was seen many times. The CDR3 region has the DNA TGTGCCAGCAGCGTTTGGGGGGGGGATGGCTACACCTTC. It yields the protein CASSVWGGDGYTF. The chain recombines TRBV11-2 with TRBJ1-2; D might be TRBD1 (5 bases). Germline-derived CDR1 and CDR2 are SGHAT and FQNNGV. This CDR3 has 13 amino acids. Trimming left V 5 bases short and J 6 bases short, with 13 bases between. The whole variable domain, filled in from reference TRBV11-2 and TRBJ1-2, reads EAGVAQSPRYKIIEKRQSVAFWCNPISGHATLYWYQQILGQGPKLLIQFQNNGVVDDSQLPKDRFSAERLKGVDSTLKIQPAKLEDSAVYLCASSVWGGDGYTFGSGTRLTVV.

The chain uses TRBV19 and TRBJ1-2, with D tentatively TRBD1 (6 bases). Germline V gene sequence: CDR1 LNHDA, CDR2 SQIVND (reference sequence). This CDR3 is built from 14 residues. V was clipped by 1 base and J by 8 bases, with 14 bases between them. CDR3 residues: CASSIGPGAYGYTF. CDR3 nucleotides: TGTGCCAGTAGTATAGGCCCGGGGGCGTACGGCTACACCTTC.

This clonotype was recorded many times. In DNA form, the CDR3 reads TGTGCCAGCAGCGTAGAGGGTGAGCAGTTCTTC. Translating gives CASSVEGEQFF. The chain combines TRBV9 with TRBJ2-1, with D unclear. CDR3 length equals 11 residues. With 0 bases removed from V and 9 bases from J, the gap between germline ends came to 4 bases. Per the germline V gene, CDR1 is SGDLS and CDR2 is YYNGEE.

This clonotype was seen ten or more times. The chain employs TRBV5-6 and TRBJ2-1; D is possibly TRBD1 (5 bases). Germline-derived CDR1 and CDR2 are SGHDT and YYEEEE. The CDR3 length is 12 residues. V lost 5 bases to trimming and J lost 10 bases, with 13 bases between them. The chain's CDR3 is CASRVAGKEQFF. CDR3 DNA: TGTGCCAGCAGGGTTGCAGGGAAAGAGCAGTTCTTC.

This clonotype was seen repeatedly, ten times or more. This chain uses TRBV28 with TRBJ2-1; D is possibly TRBD1 or TRBD2 (5 bases each). This CDR3 has 17 residues. Per germline, CDR1 MDHEN and CDR2 SYDVKM. V was pared by 4 bases and J by 2 bases, with 18 bases between. The CDR3: CASSYGFWGRAYNEQFF. CDR3 DNA sequence: TGTGCCAGCAGTTATGGGTTCTGGGGGAGAGCCTACAATGAGCAGTTCTTC.

The V gene is TRBV4-1, the J gene TRBJ2-1; D remains ambiguous. Germline values: CDR1 MGHRA, CDR2 YSYEKL. The CDR3 totals 18 residues. Trimming took off 1 base at V and 0 bases at J, with 16 bases between the two ends. CDR3: CASSQGVARGLSYNEQFF. In DNA, the CDR3 is TGCGCCAGCAGCCAAGGCGTGGCTCGCGGCCTCTCCTACAATGAGCAGTTCTTC.

The table lists this clonotype with many counts. This chain uses TRBV5-1 with TRBJ1-4; no reliable D call. The length of the CDR3 is 14 residues. The V and J ends lost 4 bases and 0 bases respectively, with 7 bases between them. Germline CDR1 and CDR2: SGHRS and YFSETQ. CDR3 amino acids: CASSPDPTNEKLFF. As DNA, the CDR3 is TGCGCCAGCAGCCCGGACCCAACTAATGAAAAACTGTTTTTT.

This clonotype appeared a few times. The chain carries TRBV4-2 and TRBJ1-2, with a possible D match to TRBD1 (6 bases). This CDR3 is 15 amino acids long. The V gene's germline CDR1 is LGHNA and CDR2 YNFKEQ. The V and J ends lost 0 bases and 8 bases respectively, with 16 bases between them. This CDR3 is CASSQDWGGEGGYTF. CDR3 nucleotides: TGTGCCAGCAGCCAAGATTGGGGGGGCGAGGGGGGCTACACCTTC.

This clonotype was seen at least ten times. The gene calls are TRBV2 and TRBJ2-5; TRBD2 matches 12 bases. The CDR3 is made up of 18 amino acids. With 4 bases clipped from V and 5 bases from J, the junction kept 14 bases outside the gene matches. Germline V gene data show CDR1 as SNHLY and CDR2 as FYNNEI. The CDR3 here is CASSAAPSGRAGVETQYF. Here the CDR3 DNA reads TGTGCCAGCAGTGCGGCCCCTAGCGGGAGGGCAGGCGTGGAGACCCAGTACTTC.

This clonotype was seen many times. This sequence joins TRBV6-1 and TRBJ2-5; 7 bases fit TRBD1. Per germline, CDR1 MNHNS and CDR2 SASEGT. This CDR3 is built from 16 residues. The V segment lost 0 bases and the J segment 4 bases; nucleotides outside the gene matches: 8. The chain's CDR3 is CASSEAPGQARETQYF. CDR3 nucleotide sequence: TGTGCCAGCAGTGAAGCGCCTGGACAGGCTCGAGAGACCCAGTACTTC.

This chain uses TRBV19 with TRBJ1-1; weak D call: TRBD1 (6 bases). CDR1 and CDR2 from the germline V gene are LNHDA and SQIVND (reference sequence). The CDR3 length is 14 residues. Deletions cut 3 bases from V and 6 bases from J, with 14 bases between. In DNA form, the CDR3 reads TGTGCCAGTAGTATCCTTCGGGGGCTCCCTGAAGCTTTCTTT. Its translation: CASSILRGLPEAFF.

V and J are TRBV14 and TRBJ2-7; D not certain. The CDR3 spans 11 residues. The germline V gene has CDR1 SGHDN and CDR2 FVKESK. The V end was cut by 1 base, the J end by 6 bases, with 4 bases between. CDR3 in amino acids: CASSQGSEQYF. The CDR3 nucleotides are TGTGCCAGCAGCCAAGGTTCCGAGCAGTACTTC.

The rearrangement joins TRBV6-5 to TRBJ2-7; no clear D gene. Germline V gene sequence: CDR1 MNHEY, CDR2 SVGAGI. This CDR3 spans 15 amino acids. Trimming stripped 0 bases from V and 0 bases from J, with 9 bases between. The DNA of the CDR3 is TGTGCCAGCAGTTACTCGCAGGCGAGCTCCTACGAGCAGTACTTC. Translation gives CASSYSQASSYEQYF.

This clonotype was recorded at least ten times. This chain connects TRBV18 to TRBJ1-1, with 8 bases that match TRBD1. The CDR3 contains 14 residues. From germline, CDR1 is KGHSH and CDR2 LQKENI. The V gene end was trimmed by 3 bases and the J gene end by 4 bases; junction bases not matched to a gene: 4. The CDR3: CASSPVTGGTEAFF. In DNA, the CDR3 is TGTGCCAGCTCACCTGTCACAGGGGGCACTGAAGCTTTCTTT.